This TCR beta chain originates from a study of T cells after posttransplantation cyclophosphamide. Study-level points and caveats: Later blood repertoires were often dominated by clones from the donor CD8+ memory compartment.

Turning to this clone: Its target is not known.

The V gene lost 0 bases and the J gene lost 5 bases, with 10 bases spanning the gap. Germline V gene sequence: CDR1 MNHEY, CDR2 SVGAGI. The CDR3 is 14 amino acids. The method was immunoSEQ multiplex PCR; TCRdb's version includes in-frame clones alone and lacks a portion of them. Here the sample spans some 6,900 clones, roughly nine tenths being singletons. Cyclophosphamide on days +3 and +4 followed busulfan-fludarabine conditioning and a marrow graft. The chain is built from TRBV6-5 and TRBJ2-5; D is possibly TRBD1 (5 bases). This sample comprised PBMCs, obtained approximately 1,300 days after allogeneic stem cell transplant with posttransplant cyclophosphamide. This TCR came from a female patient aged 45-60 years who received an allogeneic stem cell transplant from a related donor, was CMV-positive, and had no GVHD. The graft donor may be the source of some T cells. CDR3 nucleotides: TGTGCCAGCAGTTACTCTTGGGGCGAGGAGACCCAGTACTTC. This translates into CASSYSWGEETQYF.